This T cell receptor beta chain was identified in a study of regulatory T cells in long-lasting Graves disease (dated by TCRdb to the early 2020s). Regarding the study in general: Patients with newly diagnosed Graves' disease had been on antithyroid drugs for under 3 months. Patients with persistent Graves' disease were compared with patients with newly diagnosed Graves' disease using TCR sequencing and RNA sequencing of peripheral blood. The study was conducted in China and was registered as a clinical trial. A total of around 35 samples were covered by TCR sequencing, comprising around 13 persistent and roughly 20 newly diagnosed Graves' disease patients.

The meaning of the sample's time point label: newly diagnosed GD, antithyroid drugs for less than 3 months. For both TCR sequencing and RNA sequencing, RNA was extracted from PBMCs in TRIzol. The diagnosis of Graves' disease followed American Thyroid Association guidelines. Recruitment of patients was carried out at an endocrinology department in Xi'an, China. Each patient gave roughly 10 milliliters of peripheral blood, collected in an EDTA anticoagulant tube. Ficoll Paque Plus density gradient separation was used to isolate PBMCs, and no further T cell sorting was performed. An Agilent 2100 Bioanalyzer and agarose gel were used to check RNA quality, while a NanoDrop 2000 measured RNA concentration. The paper as a whole reports these results and caveats: Sequencing and analysis were restricted to the TCR beta chain. Compared with newly diagnosed patients, patients with persistent Graves' disease had lower TCR Shannon entropy and fewer highly expanded clones, which suggests clonal expansion. Patients with persistent disease shared more public clonotypes (around 2,700) than newly diagnosed patients did (around 930). Persistent disease showed preferential use of TRBV28, TRBJ1-2 and TRBJ2-5, whereas newly diagnosed disease favored TRBV20-1 and TRBJ2-1. The authors noted that the small sample size was a limitation that may lower accuracy. Because the primary lesion, thyroid tissue, could not be accessed, the study looked at peripheral blood alone.

For this clonotype: The antigen it recognizes is unknown. Base-call qualities are not available, and no considerably larger clone is one nucleotide away.

From the cysteine through the phenylalanine, the CDR3 covers 15 amino acids. Left in the record is the CDR3 DNA by itself, 45 bases read in frame from the first base. CDR1 and CDR2 were assigned from the germline V gene (reference sequence) as SEHNR and FQNEAQ. At the junction V is shortened by 4 bases and J by 8 bases; bases outside the gene matches: 11. Receptors were amplified or captured by multiplex PCR. TCRdb lists the instrument as Illumina HiSeq 4000. iRepertoire HTBI primers and Arm-PCR amplification of CDR3 regions were used to construct TCR beta libraries. Gel purification was performed on PCR products prior to sequencing. The original methods were these. Across samples, around 62 TRBV and 13 to 15 TRBJ segments were identified and used for gene usage analysis of CDR3 amino acid clonotypes. Filtered high-quality paired reads were merged into contigs using COPE and FqMerger. BLAST was used to align contigs to IMGT TRBV, TRBD and TRBJ reference genes, with CDR3 defined following IMGT. Highly expanded clones were defined as clonotypes with a frequency above 0.1%. Shannon entropy served as the measure of repertoire diversity, while the Gini coefficient captured V-J evenness. Clonotypes shared by more than one individual were considered public. Clones were called with MiXCR by TCRdb after fastp trimmed the public reads at Q25, and only in-frame beta chains were retained. Entries are consolidated by CDR3 protein sequence, retaining the most common genes and DNA. Here the V and J calls rest on TCRdb's processing, not on the authors' analysis. The sample records 400,000 to 550,000 distinct CDR3 sequences, over 15% of which are singletons. The top ten clones comprise 9.5% to 12% of the sample.

These data are also associated with another study on T cells in Graves' hyperthyroidism and ophthalmopathy. The second study, in turn, reports: Stable Graves' hyperthyroidism was defined as no progression to ophthalmopathy during 18 months of follow-up. Hyperthyroidism patients were aged 18 to 65 years and newly diagnosed, with disease duration of less than 2 months. Any patient with an uncontrolled infection, another autoimmune disease, pregnancy or lactation was excluded. Diagnoses were based on clinical symptoms, serum thyroxine and TRAb, thyroid ultrasound and orbital computed tomography. A first-round RT-PCR of the TCR CDR3 used the HTBI primer set with the Qiagen OneStep RT-PCR kit. Most expanded thyroid clonotypes (frequency above 0.001) were also detected in blood, a finding suggesting that blood repertoires may reflect thyroid immune responses. Ophthalmopathy was separated from stable hyperthyroidism by a 13 V-J signature model, with approximately 89% sensitivity and roughly 81% specificity obtained in cross-validation and 80%/75% obtained in testing. In validation, the model predicted progression to ophthalmopathy a median of roughly 6.5 months before onset, with about 64% sensitivity and roughly 79% specificity. A discovery cohort of about a hundred patients, roughly 40 with Graves' ophthalmopathy and 55 to 65 with stable Graves' hyperthyroidism, was used to find distinguishing TCR V-J signatures. Prospective prediction of ophthalmopathy was tested in an independent validation cohort of fewer than 20 hyperthyroidism patients and 17 patients who later progressed to ophthalmopathy. The 100 or so discovery patients were randomly divided into training and test sets at a 7:3 ratio. In addition, the study compared T-cell repertoires in thyroid tissue and in blood from about six Graves' hyperthyroidism patients. After blood sampling, hyperthyroidism patients were treated with methimazole at a starting dose of 30 mg daily, and ophthalmopathy patients were treated with high-dose intravenous methylprednisolone. Libraries were constructed in a second round of multiplex PCR, after which size selection and purification were performed. Sequencing of the libraries was done on an Illumina HiSeq2000 using paired-end 100 bp reads. SOAPnuke was used to process the raw data, with reads discarded if the reads contained adapters or uncalled bases, had a mean Phred below 15, or lacked an exact constant-primer or identifier match. COPE v1.2.5 was used to merge the high-quality paired reads, and each unique nucleotide sequence was defined as a clonotype. MiTCR v1.1 was used to align clonotypes to the IMGT TRBV, TRBD and TRBJ reference segments. The analysis was restricted to V-J combinations with a frequency above 0.0001, which together covered roughly 99% of the repertoires. The TCS score was defined as F50 (clonal expansion) divided by E x V (chaos), with BLOSUM62-based TCRdist calculated between CDR3 peptides within each V-J. Welch's t-statistics and random forest reduced around 550 V-J features to roughly 13, which were used in a naive Bayes classifier (R e1071). No statistical method was used to fix the sample size in advance, and group allocation was not hidden from the investigators. The paper describes TCR Vbeta CDR3 sequencing of fewer than 150 peripheral blood samples, made up of around 41 ophthalmopathy patients, 70 to 80 hyperthyroidism patients and 17 progressor patients.

Sequenced material: peripheral blood mononuclear cells (PBMCs), taken at new diagnosis, from a patient treated with antithyroid drugs. The receptor was derived from a woman aged 25 to 39 with Graves disease. Donor details come from another sample of the same person, matched by shared clones. The chain uses TRBV7-9 and TRBJ1-2, with 9 junctional bases fitting TRBD1. The encoded CDR3 is CASSYGQGLVWGYTF. The DNA is TGTGCCAGCAGCTACGGACAGGGGCTTGTTTGGGGCTACACCTTC.